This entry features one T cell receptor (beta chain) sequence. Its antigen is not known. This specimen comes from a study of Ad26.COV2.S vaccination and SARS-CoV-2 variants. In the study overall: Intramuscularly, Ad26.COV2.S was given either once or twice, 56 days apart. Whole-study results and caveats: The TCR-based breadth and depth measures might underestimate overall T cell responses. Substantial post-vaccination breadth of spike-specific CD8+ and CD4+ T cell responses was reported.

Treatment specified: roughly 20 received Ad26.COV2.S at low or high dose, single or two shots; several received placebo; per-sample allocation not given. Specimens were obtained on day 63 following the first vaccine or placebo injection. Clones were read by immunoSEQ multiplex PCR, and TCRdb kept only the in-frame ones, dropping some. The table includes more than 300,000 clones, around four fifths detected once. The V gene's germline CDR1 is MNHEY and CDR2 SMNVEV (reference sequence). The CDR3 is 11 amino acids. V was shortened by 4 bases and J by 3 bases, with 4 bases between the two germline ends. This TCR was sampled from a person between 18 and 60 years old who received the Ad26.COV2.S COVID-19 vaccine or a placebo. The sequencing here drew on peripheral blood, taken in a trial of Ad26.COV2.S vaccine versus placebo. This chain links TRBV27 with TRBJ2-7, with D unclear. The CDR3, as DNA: TGTGCCAGCAGTTCTGGCTACGAGCAGTACTTC. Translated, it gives CASSSGYEQYF.